This T cell receptor (beta chain) was captured by sequencing in a study of cytomegalovirus exposure and HLA in healthy donors. Study-wide points: Donors belonging to an Asian-associated ancestry cluster reportedly showed fewer N-insertions in productive TCRs than the 666-donor mean, according to what a later analysis found. Reportedly, TCR beta sequences accurately predicted HLA-A and HLA-B alleles in most subjects. Later analysis indicated greater clonal expansion among HLA-associated TCR beta chains than among equally common other chains. Most TCR beta V segments were productive about 90% or about 30% of the time in an earlier analysis.

As regards this clone: Its antigen is currently unknown.

Primers: 60 Vbeta forward and 13 Jbeta reverse. Using immunoSEQ multiplex PCR, the repertoire was profiled, and TCRdb retains in-frame clones only, with some absent. The data hold some 130,000 clones, with approximately 80% observed a single time. CDR1 MNHNS and CDR2 SASEGT come from the germline V gene. Germline trimming cut 1 base from V and 4 bases from J; bases unmatched to any gene: 5. The CDR3 is 15 residues long. The rearrangement joins TRBV6-1 to TRBJ2-7; 9 positions agree with TRBD2. The receptor comes from a man aged 25-45 years in good health and CMV-seronegative. The sequenced sample was PBMCs. The CDR3 sequence: CASSEGIAGAYEQYF. The CDR3 nucleotides are TGTGCCAGCAGTGAAGGAATAGCGGGAGCTTACGAGCAGTACTTC.